This passage covers 27 T cell receptor beta chains from one sample sequenced in a study of radiotherapy plus CTLA-4 blockade in lung cancer. Repertoires were generated with immunoSEQ multiplex PCR, while TCRdb's copy carries only in-frame clones and drops some. The table lists about 120,000 clones, about 77% of them singletons. Sample: peripheral blood, taken from a patient treated with radiotherapy plus ipilimumab. The receptors stem from a human donor with non-small cell lung cancer who had a partial response to radiotherapy plus ipilimumab.

The chain is built from TRBV27 and TRBJ1-4; no definite D call. The germline V gene encodes CDR1 MNHEY and CDR2 SMNVEV (reference sequence). With 7 bases removed from V and 4 bases from J, the gap between germline ends came to 13 bases. This CDR3 contains 14 residues. The CDR3 DNA sequence: TGTGCCAGCACAGACTTTATGGGTAATGAAAAACTGTTTTTT. Translated, it gives CASTDFMGNEKLFF.

V usage is TRBV6-4 and J usage is TRBJ1-1; 7 bases are a match to TRBD1. Germline-derived CDR1 and CDR2 are MRHNA and SNTAGT. The V gene end was trimmed by 6 bases and the J gene end by 4 bases; junction bases not matched to a gene: 8. The CDR3 totals 14 residues. CDR3 sequence (DNA): TGTGCCAGCAGCCGGACAGGCGGGCGCACTGAAGCTTTCTTT. Encoded protein: CASSRTGGRTEAFF.

The gene calls are TRBV28 and TRBJ1-2; 8 bases agree with TRBD1. The CDR3 has 16 residues. Losses at the gene ends were 2 bases for V and 0 bases for J; bases not matched to a gene: 5. Germline assignment: CDR1 MDHEN and CDR2 SYDVKM. The CDR3 nucleotides read TGTGCCAGCAGTTTAGTCCCGACAGGGGCTAACTATGGCTACACCTTC. This sequence encodes CASSLVPTGANYGYTF.

CDR3 coding DNA: TGTGCCTGGACAACGGCAGGAGATACGCAGTATTTT. It encodes CAWTTAGDTQYF. The chain combines TRBV30 with TRBJ2-3, with D hard to call. CDR3 length: 12 amino acids. Germline loops: CDR1 GTSNPN, CDR2 SVGIG (reference sequence). Trimming cost V 4 bases and J 5 bases, with 10 bases left between them.

The J gene is TRBJ2-5, the V gene TRBV9, with TRBD2 matching 13 bases. The CDR3 consists of 16 residues. Germline-derived CDR1 and CDR2 are SGDLS and YYNGEE. The V and J ends lost 2 bases and 2 bases, in that order; junction bases with no gene match: 3. The CDR3 coding sequence is TGTGCCAGCAGCGTGGGACTAGCGGGGAAACAAGAGACCCAGTACTTC. It codes for CASSVGLAGKQETQYF.

This rearrangement joins TRBV7-2 to TRBJ2-1; the D gene is possibly TRBD2 (6 bases). Germline V gives CDR1 SGHTA, CDR2 FQGNSA. Between the trimmed V and J ends, which lost 0 bases and 7 bases, there was a span of 16 bases. The CDR3 sequence is 16 residues long. The CDR3 protein is CASSLAPGRQKNEQFF. CDR3 sequence (DNA): TGTGCCAGCAGCTTAGCCCCAGGGAGGCAAAAGAATGAGCAGTTCTTC.

This sequence joins TRBV28 and TRBJ1-5; D is possibly TRBD1 (5 bases). The V end lost 2 bases, the J end lost 1 base, and 18 bases lay between the germline ends. Looked up from germline, CDR1 is MDHEN and CDR2 is SYDVKM. The CDR3 is 18 residues long. For the CDR3, the DNA is TGTGCCAGCAGTTTAGAGGGTGGGGGGGGTTGGAGCAATCAGCCCCAGCATTTT. Translating gives CASSLEGGGGWSNQPQHF.

The chain carries TRBV7-9 and TRBJ2-2; TRBD2 agrees at 10 bases. CDR3 length: 18 residues. J gave up 2 bases and V 2 bases, and 8 bases lay outside the gene matches. The germline V gene has CDR1 SEHNR and CDR2 FQNEAQ (reference sequence). Here the CDR3 DNA reads TGTGCCAGCAGCTTACCCCCCCTAGCGGGAGTTAACACCGGGGAGCTGTTTTTT. Protein product: CASSLPPLAGVNTGELFF.

The chain combines TRBV5-8 with TRBJ2-1; a possible D gene is TRBD2 (5 bases). The germline gives CDR1 SGHTS, CDR2 YDEGEE. V was cut by 4 bases and J by 0 bases, with 14 bases left in between. CDR3 size: 16 residues. In DNA, the CDR3 is TGTGCCAGCAGCGAATTCCAGCGGAGCTCCTACAATGAGCAGTTCTTC. Encoded protein: CASSEFQRSSYNEQFF.

The chain couples TRBV15 to TRBJ1-4; unclear D gene. The V gene's germline CDR1 is LNHNV and CDR2 YYDKDF (reference sequence). Trimming shortened V by 8 bases and J by 5 bases, and 12 bases separated the two germline ends. This CDR3 has 13 residues. This CDR3 is CATAQVPNEKLFF. The CDR3 DNA sequence: TGTGCCACCGCTCAGGTACCAAATGAAAAACTGTTTTTT.

The chain recombines TRBV23-1 with TRBJ2-1, with 7 bases that match TRBD1. TRBV23-1 is an open reading frame whose function is uncertain. Trimming cost V 11 bases and J 0 bases; bases outside gene matches: 4. The CDR3 contains 13 residues. The CDR3 nucleotides are TGCGCCGGGGGACAGTTCTCCTACAATGAGCAGTTCTTC. Its protein product is CAGGQFSYNEQFF.

The chain couples TRBV14 to TRBJ2-1; 15 bases are shared with TRBD2. The CDR3 contains 15 residues. Looked up from germline, CDR1 is SGHDN and CDR2 is FVKESK. V trimming: 4 bases; J trimming: 14 bases; junction bases outside the gene matches: 9. DNA of the CDR3: TGTGCCAGCAGCCTATTGGGACTAGCGGGAGGTCGAGAGTTCTTC. This gives the protein CASSLLGLAGGREFF.

The chain couples TRBV15 to TRBJ1-2, with D maybe TRBD1 (6 bases). V lost 2 bases and J 5 bases, leaving 18 bases between the germline ends. From germline, CDR1 is LNHNV and CDR2 YYDKDF (reference sequence). CDR3 size: 16 residues. CDR3 DNA sequence: TGTGCCACCAGCAGACCCAGGGGTAAGTGGATGTATGGCTACACCTTC. Protein sequence: CATSRPRGKWMYGYTF.

This clone was counted a few times. The CDR3 here is CASSSLTSGVTDTQYF. The CDR3 DNA reads as TGCGCCAGCAGCTCCCTGACTAGCGGGGTCACAGATACGCAGTATTTT. V is TRBV5-1 and J is TRBJ2-3; 11 bases map to TRBD2. V trimming: 3 bases; J trimming: 2 bases; junction bases outside the gene matches: 5. From germline, CDR1 is SGHRS and CDR2 YFSETQ. The CDR3 loop spans 16 amino acids.

The J gene is TRBJ2-3, the V gene TRBV9; the D is unclear. CDR3 length: 14 amino acids. Germline values: CDR1 SGDLS, CDR2 YYNGEE. Trimming cost V 2 bases and J 2 bases, with 9 bases left between them. In DNA, the CDR3 is TGTGCCAGCAGCGTTGCGGCGGTCACAGATACGCAGTATTTT. The encoded protein is CASSVAAVTDTQYF. The full variable domain, rest sourced from reference TRBV9 and TRBJ2-3, is DSGVTQTPKHLITATGQRVTLRCSPRSGDLSVYWYQQSLDQGLQFLIQYYNGEERAKGNILERFSAQQFPDLHSELNLSSLELGDSALYFCASSVAAVTDTQYFGPGTRLTVL.

The chain recombines TRBV13 with TRBJ1-1; D is unresolved. Trimming removed 5 bases from V and 1 base from J, with 8 bases in between. This CDR3 region has 13 residues. Germline values: CDR1 PRHDT, CDR2 FYEKMQ (reference sequence). The CDR3 sequence: CASSILGNTEAFF. The DNA of the CDR3 is TGTGCCAGCAGCATACTAGGGAACACTGAAGCTTTCTTT.

Remarks on this clone: Other DNA sequences in this specimen translate into the identical CDR3. CDR3 loop: CASSLRGEKLFF. CDR3 DNA sequence: TGTGCCAGCAGCTTGCGGGGGGAAAAACTGTTTTTT. The chain uses TRBV5-4 and TRBJ1-4, with D tentatively TRBD1 (5 bases). The CDR3 contains 12 residues. Trimming removed 1 base from V and 8 bases from J, with 6 bases in between. CDR1 is SGHNT, CDR2 YYREEE, per germline (reference sequence).

The chain links TRBV6-5 to TRBJ1-3; D is unresolved. Germline CDR1 MNHEY, CDR2 SVGAGI. CDR3 length equals 16 residues. The V end lost 2 bases, the J end lost 3 bases, and 14 bases lay between the germline ends. DNA of the CDR3: TGTGCCAGCAGTTACGAGACCGGGTTAGGTGGAAACACCATATATTTT. It yields the protein CASSYETGLGGNTIYF.

The chain recombines TRBV28 with TRBJ2-3, with 8 bases that match TRBD1. The CDR3 spans 18 residues. Germline lookup yields CDR1 MDHEN and CDR2 SYDVKM. V dropped 8 bases and J dropped 2; count of bases not matched to a gene: 18. The CDR3 DNA sequence: TGTGCCAGCCGTAACAGGGGGACAGGAGTCCGGTCCACAGATACGCAGTATTTT. Translated: CASRNRGTGVRSTDTQYF.

The chain has TRBV14 and TRBJ2-3; perhaps TRBD1 as D (6 bases). Between the trimmed V and J ends, which lost 4 bases and 4 bases, there was a span of 18 bases. This CDR3 is 16 amino acids long. Germline V gene lookup returns CDR1 SGHDN and CDR2 FVKESK. In DNA, the CDR3 is TGTGCCAGCAGCCCCTTCAAGACAGGCGGCGCAGATACGCAGTATTTT. This encodes CASSPFKTGGADTQYF.

The chain has TRBV15 and TRBJ2-7; 7 nucleotides line up with TRBD1. Germline V gives CDR1 LNHNV, CDR2 YYDKDF (reference sequence). J gave up 0 bases and V 7 bases, and 6 bases lay outside the gene matches. The CDR3 totals 14 residues. The CDR3 spells CATTARTGSYEQYF. The CDR3 DNA reads TGTGCCACCACCGCCCGGACAGGCTCCTACGAGCAGTACTTC.

This clone was found once. The rearrangement links TRBV2 to TRBJ1-3; possible D gene TRBD1, 6 bases. CDR1 is SNHLY, CDR2 FYNNEI, per germline. Trimming took off 5 bases at V and 4 bases at J, with 15 bases between the two ends. This CDR3 region has 15 residues. This chain's CDR3 is CASSPQGVSGNTIYF. The CDR3 nucleotides are TGTGCCAGCAGTCCACAGGGAGTCTCCGGAAACACCATATATTTT.

This chain connects TRBV5-1 to TRBJ2-1, with D possibly being TRBD1 (5 bases). Per the germline V gene, CDR1 is SGHRS and CDR2 is YFSETQ. Trimming stripped 0 bases from V and 8 bases from J, with 12 bases between. The CDR3 consists of 14 residues. The DNA of the CDR3 is TGCGCCAGCAGCTTGGCCCAGGGTACCTATGAGCAGTTCTTC. Protein product: CASSLAQGTYEQFF.

This chain joins TRBV4-2 and TRBJ2-2, with D possibly TRBD1 on 6 matching bases. This CDR3 has 17 amino acids. Trimming cost V 0 bases and J 1 base, with 12 bases left between them. CDR1 LGHNA and CDR2 YNFKEQ come from the germline V gene. The CDR3 loop reads CASSQEYRVLNTGELFF. The CDR3 nucleotides are TGTGCCAGCAGCCAAGAGTACAGGGTTTTGAACACCGGGGAGCTGTTTTTT.

The chain recombines TRBV19 with TRBJ2-3; TRBD1 matches at 7 bases. The CDR3 loop spans 15 amino acids. From germline, CDR1 is LNHDA and CDR2 SQIVND (reference sequence). V lost 3 bases to trimming and J lost 3 bases; unmatched junction nucleotides: 6. CDR3 amino acids: CASSIEGRGTDTQYF. In nucleotides, the CDR3 is TGTGCCAGTAGTATTGAGGGCAGGGGGACAGATACGCAGTATTTT.

This clone has a single count. The chain employs TRBV5-1 and TRBJ1-1; a possible D gene is TRBD1 (5 bases). Per the germline V gene, CDR1 is SGHRS and CDR2 is YFSETQ. V was pared by 2 bases and J by 3 bases, with 14 bases between. The length of the CDR3 is 15 residues. The CDR3 nucleotides read TGCGCCAGCAGCTTTCTTCAGGGTTCCGACACTGAAGCTTTCTTT. Its translation: CASSFLQGSDTEAFF.

Notes on this clone: At the DNA level, this CDR3 is encoded by other sequences in the same sample as well. The chain uses TRBV6-6 and TRBJ1-1; 10 nucleotides agree with TRBD1. With V trimmed by 9 bases and J by 4 bases, 5 bases remained unmatched. This CDR3 spans 13 amino acids. Germline CDR1 MNHNY, CDR2 SVGAGI (reference sequence). CDR3 loop: CASWTGGPTEAFF. The CDR3 DNA sequence: TGTGCCAGTTGGACAGGGGGACCCACTGAAGCTTTCTTT.